This T cell receptor beta chain was sequenced during a study of T-cell memory formation after mild COVID-19. As for the study in general: TCR clusters were mostly confined to one donor each.

One entry per CDR3 protein, called by TCRdb with MiXCR from the 5' RACE reads. This repertoire shows more than 450,000 distinct CDR3 sequences, about a sixth found once; its top ten account for around 13%. CDR3 size: 12 residues. V was pared by 3 bases and J by 4 bases, with 6 bases between. Looked up from germline, CDR1 is SGDLS and CDR2 is YYNGEE. This clonotype was seen only a few times. The TCR sequence derives from an adult woman who had mild COVID-19 (a few samples of this study predate the infection). Cell type and time point are not known. This chain uses TRBV9 with TRBJ2-3; D unresolved. The sequenced sample was PBMCs or a T cell subset sorted from them (not recorded which). CDR3 residues: CASSAVSDTQYF. The CDR3 region has the DNA TGTGCCAGCAGCGCCGTTTCAGATACGCAGTATTTT.